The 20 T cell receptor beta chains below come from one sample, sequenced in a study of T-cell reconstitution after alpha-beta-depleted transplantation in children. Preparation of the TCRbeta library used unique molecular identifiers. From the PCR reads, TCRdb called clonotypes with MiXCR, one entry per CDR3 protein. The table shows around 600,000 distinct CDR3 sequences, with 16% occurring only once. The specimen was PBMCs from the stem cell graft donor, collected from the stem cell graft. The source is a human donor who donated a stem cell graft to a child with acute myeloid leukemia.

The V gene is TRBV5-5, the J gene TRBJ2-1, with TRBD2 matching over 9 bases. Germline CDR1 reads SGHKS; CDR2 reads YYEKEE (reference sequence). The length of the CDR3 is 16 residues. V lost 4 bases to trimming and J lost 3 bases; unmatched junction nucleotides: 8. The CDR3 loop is CASSASRLADYNEQFF. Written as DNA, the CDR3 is TGTGCCAGCAGCGCCTCGCGACTAGCGGACTACAATGAGCAGTTCTTC.

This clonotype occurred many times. The CDR3 nucleotides are TGCAGTGCTAGAGGAGCTAGCGGGGGAAACACCGGGGAGCTGTTTTTT. It codes for CSARGASGGNTGELFF. V and J are TRBV20-1 and TRBJ2-2; 10 bases agree with TRBD2. The CDR3 consists of 16 residues. Germline V gene sequence: CDR1 DFQATT, CDR2 SNEGSKA (reference sequence). V gave up 1 base and J gave up 2 bases; unmatched junction bases: 4.

The CDR3, as DNA: TGTGCCAGCAGTTTACAAGTGGGGACAGCCCTTTCAACTAATGAAAAACTGTTTTTT. Its protein product is CASSLQVGTALSTNEKLFF. The chain recombines TRBV2 with TRBJ1-4, with 7 positions matching TRBD1. Germline V gene lookup returns CDR1 SNHLY and CDR2 FYNNEI. V was clipped by 5 bases and J by 0 bases; unmatched bases: 15. CDR3 length: 19 residues.

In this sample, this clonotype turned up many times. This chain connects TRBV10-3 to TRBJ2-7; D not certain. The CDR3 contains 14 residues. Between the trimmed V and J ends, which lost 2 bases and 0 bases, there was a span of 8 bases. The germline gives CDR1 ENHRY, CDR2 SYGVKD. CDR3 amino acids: CAISEDGSSYEQYV. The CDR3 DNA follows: TGTGCCATCAGTGAGGACGGCAGCTCCTACGAGCAGTACGTC.

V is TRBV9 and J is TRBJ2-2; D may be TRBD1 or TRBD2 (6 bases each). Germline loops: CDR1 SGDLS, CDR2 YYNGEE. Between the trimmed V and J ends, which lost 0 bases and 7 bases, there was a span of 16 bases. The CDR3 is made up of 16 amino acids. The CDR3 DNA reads TGTGCCAGCAGCGTAGCTTCGGGGGCCGGGGGCGGGGAGCTGTTTTTT. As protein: CASSVASGAGGGELFF.

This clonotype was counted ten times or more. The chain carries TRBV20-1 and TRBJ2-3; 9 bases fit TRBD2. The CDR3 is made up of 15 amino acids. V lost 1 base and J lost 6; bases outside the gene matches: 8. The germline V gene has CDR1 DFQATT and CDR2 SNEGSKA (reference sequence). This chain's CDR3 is CSARVSGGRRDTQYF. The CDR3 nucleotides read TGCAGTGCTAGAGTTAGCGGGGGACGGAGGGATACGCAGTATTTT.

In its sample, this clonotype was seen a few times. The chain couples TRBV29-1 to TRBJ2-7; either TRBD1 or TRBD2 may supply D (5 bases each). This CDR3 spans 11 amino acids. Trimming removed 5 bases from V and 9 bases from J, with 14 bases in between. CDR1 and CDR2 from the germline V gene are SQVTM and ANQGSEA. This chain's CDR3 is CSVLQGRRQYF. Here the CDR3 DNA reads TGCAGCGTTCTTCAGGGACGGAGGCAGTACTTC.

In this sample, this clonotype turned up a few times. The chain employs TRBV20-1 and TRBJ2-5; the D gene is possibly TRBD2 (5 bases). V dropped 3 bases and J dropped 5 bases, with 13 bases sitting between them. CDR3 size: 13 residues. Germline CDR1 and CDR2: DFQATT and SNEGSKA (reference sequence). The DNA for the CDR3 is TGCAGTGCTAGTATGTCTTCGGGGGAGACCCAGTACTTC. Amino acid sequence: CSASMSSGETQYF.

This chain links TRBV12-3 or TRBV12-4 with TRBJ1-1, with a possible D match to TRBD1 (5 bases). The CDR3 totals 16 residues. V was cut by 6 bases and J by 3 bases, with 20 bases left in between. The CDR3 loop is CASSAERGEGDTEAFF. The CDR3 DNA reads TGTGCCAGCAGCGCAGAGCGGGGGGAGGGTGACACTGAAGCTTTCTTT.

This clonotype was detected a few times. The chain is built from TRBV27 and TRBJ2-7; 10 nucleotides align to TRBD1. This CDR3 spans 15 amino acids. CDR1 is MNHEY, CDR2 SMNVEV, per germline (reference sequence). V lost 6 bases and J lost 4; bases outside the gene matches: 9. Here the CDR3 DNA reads TGTGCCAGCAGACACGGACAGGGGGTTTCTTACGAGCAGTACTTC. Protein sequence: CASRHGQGVSYEQYF.

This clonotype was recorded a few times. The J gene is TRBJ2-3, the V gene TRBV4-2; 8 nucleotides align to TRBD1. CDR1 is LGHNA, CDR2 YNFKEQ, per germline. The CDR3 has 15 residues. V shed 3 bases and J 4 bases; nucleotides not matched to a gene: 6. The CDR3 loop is CASSHLGQGPDTQYF. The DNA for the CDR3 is TGTGCCAGCAGCCATCTCGGACAGGGACCAGATACGCAGTATTTT.

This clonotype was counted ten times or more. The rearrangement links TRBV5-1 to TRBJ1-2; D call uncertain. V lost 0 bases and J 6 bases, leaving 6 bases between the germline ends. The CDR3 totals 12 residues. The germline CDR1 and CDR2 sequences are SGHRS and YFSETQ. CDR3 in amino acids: CASSLAGNGYTF. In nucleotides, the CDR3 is TGCGCCAGCAGCTTGGCCGGGAATGGCTACACCTTC.

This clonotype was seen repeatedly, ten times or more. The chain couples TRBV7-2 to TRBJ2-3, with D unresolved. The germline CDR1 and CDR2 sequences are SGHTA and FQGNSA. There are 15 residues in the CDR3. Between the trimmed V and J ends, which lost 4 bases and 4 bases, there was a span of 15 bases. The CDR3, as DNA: TGTGCCAGCAGCTCCTCCCGCCGAGGCCCAGATACGCAGTATTTT. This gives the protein CASSSSRRGPDTQYF.

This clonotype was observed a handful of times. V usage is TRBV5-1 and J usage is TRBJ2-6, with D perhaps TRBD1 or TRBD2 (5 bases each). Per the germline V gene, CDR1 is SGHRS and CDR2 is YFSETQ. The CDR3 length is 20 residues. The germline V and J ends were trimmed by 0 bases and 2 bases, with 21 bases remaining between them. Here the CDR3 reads CASSLVGGLRGTTGANVLTF. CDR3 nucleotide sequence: TGCGCCAGCAGCTTGGTTGGGGGTCTGAGGGGTACTACTGGGGCCAACGTCCTGACTTTC.

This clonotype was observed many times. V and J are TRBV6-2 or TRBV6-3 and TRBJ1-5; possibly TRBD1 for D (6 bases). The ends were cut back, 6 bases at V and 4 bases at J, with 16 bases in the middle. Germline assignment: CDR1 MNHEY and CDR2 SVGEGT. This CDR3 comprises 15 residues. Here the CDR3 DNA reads TGTGCCAGCAGCTTTACAGGGAAGGGGAATCAGCCCCAGCATTTT. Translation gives CASSFTGKGNQPQHF.

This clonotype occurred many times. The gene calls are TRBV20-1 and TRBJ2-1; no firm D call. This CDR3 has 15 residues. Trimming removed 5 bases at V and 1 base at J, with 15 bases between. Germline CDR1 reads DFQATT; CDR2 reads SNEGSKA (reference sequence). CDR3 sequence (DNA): TGCAGTGCTTCGGACGGTTTCCCTTCCTACAATGAGCAGTTCTTC. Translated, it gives CSASDGFPSYNEQFF.

The CDR3 spells CASSLSRGRQETQYF. In DNA, the CDR3 is TGTGCCAGCAGCTTAAGTAGGGGGCGACAAGAGACCCAGTACTTC. The chain employs TRBV7-2 and TRBJ2-5, with 7 bases lining up with TRBD1. The CDR3 totals 15 residues. V gave up 2 bases and J gave up 2 bases; unmatched junction bases: 5. CDR1 and CDR2 from the germline V gene are SGHTA and FQGNSA.

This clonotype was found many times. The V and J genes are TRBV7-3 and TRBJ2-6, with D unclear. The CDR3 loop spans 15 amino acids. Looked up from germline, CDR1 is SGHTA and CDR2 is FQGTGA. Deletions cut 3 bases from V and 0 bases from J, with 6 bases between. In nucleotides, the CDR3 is TGTGCCAGCAGCTTTCCCGTCTCTGGGGCCAACGTCCTGACTTTC. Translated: CASSFPVSGANVLTF.

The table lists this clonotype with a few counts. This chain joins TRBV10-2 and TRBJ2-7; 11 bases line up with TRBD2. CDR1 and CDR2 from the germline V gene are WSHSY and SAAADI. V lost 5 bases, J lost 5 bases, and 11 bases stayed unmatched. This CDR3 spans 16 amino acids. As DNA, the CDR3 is TGCGCCAGCAGTCTGCTAGCGGGGGGCCCTCTCAACGAGCAGTACGTC. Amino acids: CASSLLAGGPLNEQYV.

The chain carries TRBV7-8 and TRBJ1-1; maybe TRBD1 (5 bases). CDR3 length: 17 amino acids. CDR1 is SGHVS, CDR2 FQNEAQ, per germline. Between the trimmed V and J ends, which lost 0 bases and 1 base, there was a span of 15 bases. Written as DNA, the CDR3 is TGTGCCAGCAGCTTAGCCCCTGGGGGACGGCCGAACACTGAAGCTTTCTTT. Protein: CASSLAPGGRPNTEAFF.